These 27 T cell receptor beta chains originate from one sample sequenced in a study of cytomegalovirus exposure and HLA in healthy donors. PCR was performed using 60 Vbeta and 13 Jbeta primers. TCRdb keeps only in-frame clones here, not all; method: immunoSEQ multiplex PCR. This sample has under 70,000 clones, with 70% found just once. Sequenced material: PBMCs. The receptors shown here come from a woman aged 60-70 years in good health and CMV-seropositive.

The chain employs TRBV7-2 and TRBJ1-1; D is perhaps TRBD1 (6 bases). The CDR3 sequence is 14 residues long. In germline, CDR1 is SGHTA, CDR2 FQGNSA. The V gene lost 0 bases and the J gene lost 5 bases, with 10 bases spanning the gap. The DNA of the CDR3 is TGTGCCAGCAGCTTAGCCGGGACAAAAACTGAAGCTTTCTTT. It specifies CASSLAGTKTEAFF.

The V and J genes are TRBV5-6 and TRBJ1-1; D is undetermined. The CDR3 length is 16 residues. V was clipped by 4 bases and J by 3 bases, with 19 bases between them. Germline CDR1 SGHDT, CDR2 YYEEEE. The CDR3 nucleotides are TGTGCCAGCAGCCAAGAACTAGGGTTGTCGGACACTGAAGCTTTCTTT. This gives the protein CASSQELGLSDTEAFF.

The genes are TRBV4-1 and TRBJ1-2, with 7 bases matching TRBD1. CDR1 is MGHRA, CDR2 YSYEKL, per germline. The CDR3 runs 12 residues. The V gene end was trimmed by 3 bases and the J gene end by 8 bases; junction bases not matched to a gene: 3. CDR3 in amino acids: CASSHRTGGYTF. The CDR3 DNA follows: TGCGCCAGCAGCCATAGGACAGGAGGCTACACCTTC.

This rearrangement joins TRBV6-4 to TRBJ1-2, with TRBD1 matching 9 bases. CDR1 and CDR2 (germline): MRHNA, SNTAGT. V gave up 6 bases and J gave up 4 bases; unmatched junction bases: 6. The CDR3 runs to 14 residues. CDR3 amino acids: CASRGTGRAYGYTF. Written as DNA, the CDR3 is TGTGCCAGCAGAGGGACAGGGAGGGCCTATGGCTACACCTTC.

The chain has TRBV29-1 and TRBJ1-5; 7 bases are a match to TRBD1. Trimming took 2 bases from V and 3 from J; bases not matched to a gene: 7. The CDR3 covers 15 residues. Germline loops: CDR1 SQVTM, CDR2 ANQGSEA. The CDR3 protein is CSVELGTDPNQPQHF. The DNA for the CDR3 is TGCAGCGTTGAACTTGGGACAGACCCCAATCAGCCCCAGCATTTT. The entire variable domain, with the rest obtained from reference TRBV29-1 and TRBJ1-5, is as follows: SAVISQKPSRDICQRGTSLTIQCQVDSQVTMMFWYRQQPGQSLTLIATANQGSEATYESGFVIDKFPISRPNLTFSTLTVSNMSPEDSSIYLCSVELGTDPNQPQHFGDGTRLSIL.

This clone was observed a few times. The CDR3 loop is CSVEFTGAPDTIYF. The DNA of the CDR3 is TGCAGCGTTGAATTCACAGGGGCCCCCGACACCATATATTTT. The rearrangement uses TRBV29-1 and TRBJ1-3; 7 bases map to TRBD1. Germline CDR1 reads SQVTM; CDR2 reads ANQGSEA. This CDR3 is built from 14 residues. Germline trimming cut 2 bases from V and 8 bases from J; bases unmatched to any gene: 9. The full variable domain, rest sourced from reference TRBV29-1 and TRBJ1-3, is SAVISQKPSRDICQRGTSLTIQCQVDSQVTMMFWYRQQPGQSLTLIATANQGSEATYESGFVIDKFPISRPNLTFSTLTVSNMSPEDSSIYLCSVEFTGAPDTIYFGEGSWLTVV.

The genes are TRBV25-1 and TRBJ1-1; the D gene is possibly TRBD1 (6 bases). V was trimmed by 11 bases and J by 3 bases, leaving 16 bases between them. Germline V lookup: CDR1 MGHDK, CDR2 SYGVNS. This CDR3 region has 13 residues. This CDR3 is CAARGQGDTEAFF. CDR3 bases: TGTGCCGCGCGGGGGCAGGGAGACACTGAAGCTTTCTTT.

The chain uses TRBV7-2 and TRBJ2-7; weak D call: TRBD1 (6 bases). This CDR3 contains 12 residues. Trimming removed 8 bases at V and 0 bases at J, with 8 bases between. The germline gives CDR1 SGHTA, CDR2 FQGNSA. CDR3 amino acids: CASGQFSYEQYF. The CDR3 DNA sequence: TGTGCCAGCGGACAGTTCTCCTACGAGCAGTACTTC.

V gene TRBV9 combines with J gene TRBJ2-7, with D possibly TRBD1 on 6 matching bases. V lost 3 bases, J lost 1 base, and 11 bases lay in between. This CDR3 has 14 residues. Per the germline V gene, CDR1 is SGDLS and CDR2 is YYNGEE. CDR3 sequence: CASSAQGQSYEQYF. CDR3 sequence (DNA): TGTGCCAGCAGCGCCCAAGGACAGTCCTACGAGCAGTACTTC.

The chain has TRBV7-9 and TRBJ1-2; D not certain. The CDR3 covers 12 residues. Germline-derived CDR1 and CDR2 are SEHNR and FQNEAQ (reference sequence). V lost 5 bases and J lost 5, with 9 bases in between. The CDR3 region has the DNA TGTGCCAGCAGCCCGGGGATATATGGCTACACCTTC. This gives the protein CASSPGIYGYTF. The entire variable domain, with the rest obtained from reference TRBV7-9 and TRBJ1-2, is as follows: DTGVSQNPRHKITKRGQNVTFRCDPISEHNRLYWYRQTLGQGPEFLTYFQNEAQLEKSRLLSDRFSAERPKGSFSTLEIQRTEQGDSAMYLCASSPGIYGYTFGSGTRLTVV.

The chain couples TRBV10-3 to TRBJ2-5; 7 nucleotides match TRBD1. CDR1 ENHRY and CDR2 SYGVKD come from the germline V gene. After removal of 0 bases from V and 5 bases from J, the junction contained 3 bases not matched to a gene. This CDR3 has 14 residues. Here the CDR3 DNA reads TGTGCCATCAGTGAGTCCACAGGGGTTGAGACCCAGTACTTC. Its protein product is CAISESTGVETQYF.

V and J are TRBV27 and TRBJ1-5; 9 positions agree with TRBD1. After removal of 5 bases from V and 7 bases from J, the junction contained 6 bases not matched to a gene. The CDR3 consists of 14 residues. The germline CDR1 and CDR2 sequences are MNHEY and SMNVEV (reference sequence). The DNA of the CDR3 is TGTGCCAGCAGTCCTGACAGGGGGTCACAGCCCCAGCATTTT. This codes for CASSPDRGSQPQHF.

The chain is built from TRBV19 and TRBJ1-1; a weak D match, TRBD1 (5 bases). CDR3 size: 14 residues. From germline, CDR1 is LNHDA and CDR2 SQIVND (reference sequence). The ends were cut back, 0 bases at V and 4 bases at J, with 9 bases in the middle. The CDR3 reads CASSIEGRGTEAFF. The CDR3 region has the DNA TGTGCCAGTAGTATAGAGGGGAGGGGCACTGAAGCTTTCTTT.

This clone showed up just a few times. The chain couples TRBV29-1 to TRBJ2-1; TRBD2 aligns across 7 bases. This CDR3 has 14 amino acids. The germline CDR1 and CDR2 sequences are SQVTM and ANQGSEA. The V segment lost 8 bases and the J segment 1 base; nucleotides outside the gene matches: 8. CDR3 nucleotides: TGCAGCTTGGCCTTAGCGGGTTCCTACAATGAGCAGTTCTTC. This translates into CSLALAGSYNEQFF.

This clone appeared once. Here the CDR3 reads CASSLVSGSGNTIYF. The CDR3 coding sequence is TGTGCCAGCAGCTTAGTATCGGGCTCTGGAAACACCATATATTTT. The V and J genes are TRBV7-6 and TRBJ1-3; no definite D call. Trimming shortened V by 1 base and J by 0 bases, and 7 bases separated the two germline ends. Germline CDR1 is SGHVS and CDR2 is FNYEAQ. The CDR3 is made up of 15 amino acids. Based on the CDR3 plus reference TRBV7-6 and TRBJ1-3, the full variable domain is GAGVSQSPRYKVTKRGQDVALRCDPISGHVSLYWYRQALGQGPEFLTYFNYEAQQDKSGLPNDRFSAERPEGSISTLTIQRTEQRDSAMYRCASSLVSGSGNTIYFGEGSWLTVV.

The chain is built from TRBV9 and TRBJ1-1, with 7 positions matching TRBD1. This CDR3 spans 14 amino acids. CDR1 and CDR2 from the germline V gene are SGDLS and YYNGEE. The junction had 7 bases not matched to a gene; V was cut back by 4 bases and J by 4 bases. DNA of the CDR3: TGTGCCAGCAGCCGACAGGGTCCGAGCACTGAAGCTTTCTTT. Amino acid sequence: CASSRQGPSTEAFF.

This clone was observed a few times. The rearrangement uses TRBV7-8 and TRBJ2-3; tentatively, D is TRBD2 (6 bases). The CDR3 sequence is 13 residues long. Trimming removed 5 bases from V and 6 bases from J, with 12 bases in between. Per the germline V gene, CDR1 is SGHVS and CDR2 is FQNEAQ. Here the CDR3 reads CASSPRTIDTQYF. The CDR3 DNA reads as TGTGCCAGCAGCCCACGGACTATTGATACGCAGTATTTT.

This clone was found a few times. The chain uses TRBV6-5 and TRBJ2-5, with D maybe TRBD2 (6 bases). The CDR3 sequence is 15 residues long. Trimming removed 6 bases at V and 9 bases at J, with 23 bases between. Germline values: CDR1 MNHEY, CDR2 SVGAGI. CDR3 nucleotides: TGTGCCAGCAGCCAGGGAGGCTCTCTTCGGTGGGCCCAGTACTTC. It specifies CASSQGGSLRWAQYF.

The chain joins TRBV7-2 to TRBJ1-1; no firm D call. The V end was cut by 1 base, the J end by 8 bases, with 11 bases between. This CDR3 is built from 13 residues. Germline loops: CDR1 SGHTA, CDR2 FQGNSA. CDR3 nucleotides: TGTGCCAGCAGCTTAGTTGGTTTCGCGGAAGCTTTCTTT. Protein: CASSLVGFAEAFF.

This clone has a handful of counts. V is TRBV30 and J is TRBJ1-5; TRBD1 is a possible D gene (5 bases). Germline V gene lookup returns CDR1 GTSNPN and CDR2 SVGIG (reference sequence). CDR3 length: 15 amino acids. V lost 1 base and J lost 1, with 11 bases in between. In DNA form, the CDR3 reads TGTGCCTGGAGTGCTCAGGGTGGGAGCAATCAGCCCCAGCATTTT. It translates to CAWSAQGGSNQPQHF.

The J gene is TRBJ1-1, the V gene TRBV7-9; D possibly corresponds to TRBD1 (5 bases). The germline CDR1 and CDR2 sequences are SEHNR and FQNEAQ (reference sequence). The CDR3 has 14 residues. The ends were cut back, 10 bases at V and 4 bases at J, with 19 bases in the middle. The CDR3, as DNA: TGTGCCATCGTAATTGGGCAGGGTGTCACTGAAGCTTTCTTT. Translated: CAIVIGQGVTEAFF. Based on the CDR3 plus reference TRBV7-9 and TRBJ1-1, the full variable domain is DTGVSQNPRHKITKRGQNVTFRCDPISEHNRLYWYRQTLGQGPEFLTYFQNEAQLEKSRLLSDRFSAERPKGSFSTLEIQRTEQGDSAMYLCAIVIGQGVTEAFFGQGTRLTVV.

The gene calls are TRBV7-2 and TRBJ2-1, with 9 bases matching TRBD2. The CDR3 has 18 residues. V gave up 5 bases and J gave up 0 bases; unmatched junction bases: 11. Per germline, CDR1 SGHTA and CDR2 FQGNSA. The CDR3 region is CASSLLSSGAISYNEQFF. The CDR3, as DNA: TGTGCCAGCAGCCTACTATCTAGCGGGGCCATCTCCTACAATGAGCAGTTCTTC.

The chain combines TRBV18 with TRBJ2-5, with 8 bases fitting TRBD1. Germline V CDR1 and CDR2: KGHSH, LQKENI. The CDR3 runs 17 residues. The V gene end was trimmed by 4 bases and the J gene end by 2 bases; junction bases not matched to a gene: 12. CDR3 sequence: CASSQGGTGSSQETQYF. The CDR3 DNA follows: TGTGCCAGCTCACAAGGGGGGACAGGATCTTCACAAGAGACCCAGTACTTC.

The chain combines TRBV7-2 with TRBJ2-7, with 7 bases fitting TRBD1. V shed 0 bases, J shed 6 bases, and the junction held 5 bases outside the gene matches. Germline V gives CDR1 SGHTA, CDR2 FQGNSA. The CDR3 loop spans 14 amino acids. The CDR3 loop is CASSLAFRGSEQYF. DNA for the CDR3: TGTGCCAGCAGCTTAGCCTTCAGGGGGAGCGAGCAGTACTTC.

This chain joins TRBV5-5 and TRBJ2-5, with TRBD1 identical over 7 bases. Unmatched junction bases numbered 3, after V lost 3 bases and J lost 4 bases. Germline CDR1 and CDR2: SGHKS and YYEKEE (reference sequence). The CDR3 is made up of 13 amino acids. DNA for the CDR3: TGTGCCAGCAGCTCGACAGGGCCAGAGACCCAGTACTTC. This sequence encodes CASSSTGPETQYF.

The chain carries TRBV2 and TRBJ2-3; 8 nucleotides align to TRBD1. CDR3 length: 15 residues. The junction had 5 bases not matched to a gene; V was cut back by 5 bases and J by 1 base. In germline, CDR1 is SNHLY, CDR2 FYNNEI. The CDR3 loop is CASSPSTGGTDTQYF. The CDR3 DNA is TGTGCCAGCAGTCCGTCGACAGGGGGCACAGATACGCAGTATTTT.

This chain joins TRBV19 and TRBJ1-4; D might be TRBD1 (5 bases). Trimming took off 4 bases at V and 3 bases at J, with 9 bases between the two ends. CDR3 size: 14 residues. Germline CDR1 and CDR2: LNHDA and SQIVND (reference sequence). The CDR3 nucleotides are TGTGCCAGTAGTAAAGTGGGGCCTAATGAAAAACTGTTTTTT. Protein sequence: CASSKVGPNEKLFF.